The T cell receptor beta chain under discussion was sequenced for a study of blood T cell repertoires in COVID-19. Study-wide context: PBMCs, B-cell-depleted T cells, or T cells provided the cDNA or gDNA that made up the material.

The CDR3 length is 15 residues. Trimming took 0 bases from V and 4 from J; bases not matched to a gene: 5. The germline gives CDR1 GTSNPN, CDR2 SVGIG (reference sequence). Source study methods: Estimates of nucleated cell counts were drawn from the amplification of reference gene primers. TCRdb's copy holds only in-frame clones and misses some; the assay was immunoSEQ multiplex PCR. V and J calls plus clone size are reproduced from that table; the DNA served to infer D and trimming. The table has approximately 73,000 clones, about 89% seen once; the top ten hold approximately 1.9%. Specimen: peripheral blood. V usage is TRBV30 and J usage is TRBJ1-4, with 7 bases fitting TRBD1. The sequence came from an older woman with acute or convalescent COVID-19. The CDR3 coding sequence is TGTGCCTGGAGTGTTCCGGGACAGAGTAATGAAAAACTGTTTTTT. It yields the protein CAWSVPGQSNEKLFF.